The T cell receptor (beta chain) under discussion was sequenced for a study of shared clonotypes between healthy human individuals. CD45RO-negative CD8 cells positively selected for CCR7 made up the naive population, which excluded terminally differentiated effector memory CD45RA+ cells. TCRdb keeps only in-frame clones here, not all; method: immunoSEQ multiplex PCR. The sample has some 2.1 million clones, around 95% seen once. Trimming removed 4 bases from V and 5 bases from J; junction bases left unmatched: 7. The CDR3 extends over 15 amino acids. Germline V gives CDR1 MNHNS, CDR2 SASEGT. Sequenced input: naive CD8+ T cells from PBMCs. This sequence originates from a man aged 18 to 35 in good health. Some clones in this sample may be carry-over from other donors' samples. The chain is built from TRBV6-1 and TRBJ1-5; 8 bases align to TRBD1. Here the CDR3 reads CASSGRTGWDQPQHF. The CDR3 region has the DNA TGTGCCAGCAGTGGTAGGACAGGGTGGGATCAGCCCCAGCATTTT.